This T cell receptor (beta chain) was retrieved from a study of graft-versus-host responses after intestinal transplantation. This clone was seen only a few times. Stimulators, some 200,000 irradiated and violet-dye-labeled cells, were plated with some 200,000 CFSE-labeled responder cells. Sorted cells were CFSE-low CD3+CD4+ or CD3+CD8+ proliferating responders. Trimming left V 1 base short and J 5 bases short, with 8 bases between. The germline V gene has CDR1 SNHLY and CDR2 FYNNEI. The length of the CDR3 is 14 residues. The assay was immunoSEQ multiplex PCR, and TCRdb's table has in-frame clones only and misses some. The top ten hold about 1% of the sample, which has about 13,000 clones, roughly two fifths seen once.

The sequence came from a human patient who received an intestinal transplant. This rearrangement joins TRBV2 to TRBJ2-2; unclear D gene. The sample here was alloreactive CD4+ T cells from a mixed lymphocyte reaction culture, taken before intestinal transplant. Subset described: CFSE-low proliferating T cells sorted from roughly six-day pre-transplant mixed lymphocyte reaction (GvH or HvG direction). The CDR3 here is CASSEGPGTGELFF. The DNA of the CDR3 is TGTGCCAGCAGTGAAGGACCCGGGACCGGGGAGCTGTTTTTT.